This is a list of T cell receptor beta chains from one sample in a study of T cells after yellow fever vaccination. One entry per CDR3 protein results from TCRdb running MiXCR on the 5' RACE reads. This sample has over 250,000 distinct CDR3 sequences, with approximately 4% found just once. The starting material was PBMCs, obtained 5 days after the yellow fever booster vaccination. The receptors originated from a man aged 18 to 35 who received the YFV17D yellow fever vaccine. Both conserved end residues are part of each CDR3. D genes are given only for firm matches. Clone size appears in some rows only: once, few, many, or a class for an expanded clone.

cdr3_length: 14
d_call: TRBD1
v_call: TRBV7-3
j_call: TRBJ1-2
clone_size: .
cdr3_nt: TGTGCCAGCAGCTTATCGGACAGGGGAAATGGCTACACCTTC
cdr3_aa: CASSLSDRGNGYTF

cdr3_length: 14
d_call: .
v_call: TRBV27
j_call: TRBJ1-2
clone_size: .
cdr3_nt: TGTGCCAGCAGTTCTACCGGCCTATCCTATGGCTACACCTTC
cdr3_aa: CASSSTGLSYGYTF

cdr3_length: 17
d_call: .
v_call: TRBV19
j_call: TRBJ2-2
clone_size: .
cdr3_nt: TGTGCCAGTAGTCGACAGGGAGGAACGACGAACACCGGGGAGCTGTTTTTT
cdr3_aa: CASSRQGGTTNTGELFF

cdr3_length: 14
d_call: .
v_call: TRBV6-5
j_call: TRBJ1-4
clone_size: .
cdr3_nt: TGTGCCAGCAGTTACTCAAGAGATGATAGAAAACTGTTTTTT
cdr3_aa: CASSYSRDDRKLFF

cdr3_length: 15
d_call: TRBD1
v_call: TRBV9
j_call: TRBJ2-3
clone_size: few
cdr3_nt: TGTGCCAGCAGTTGGACAGGGGAGAGCACAGATACGCAGTATTTT
cdr3_aa: CASSWTGESTDTQYF

cdr3_length: 14
d_call: .
v_call: TRBV7-8
j_call: TRBJ2-4
clone_size: many
cdr3_nt: TGTGCCAGCACCCCGGGGGTAGCCAAAAACATTCAGTACTTC
cdr3_aa: CASTPGVAKNIQYF

cdr3_length: 13
d_call: TRBD1
v_call: TRBV6-1
j_call: TRBJ2-1
clone_size: .
cdr3_nt: TGTGCCACCGGACAGGGGGGGTTCAATGAGCAGTTCTTC
cdr3_aa: CATGQGGFNEQFF

cdr3_length: 13
d_call: .
v_call: TRBV11-2
j_call: TRBJ2-3
clone_size: .
cdr3_nt: TGTGCCAGCAGCGGAAGGACAGACGGTACGCAGTATTTT
cdr3_aa: CASSGRTDGTQYF

cdr3_length: 15
d_call: .
v_call: TRBV15
j_call: TRBJ2-2
clone_size: many
cdr3_nt: TGTGCCACCAGCAGAGGAGGGCCCAACACCGGGGAGCTGTTTTTT
cdr3_aa: CATSRGGPNTGELFF

cdr3_length: 14
d_call: TRBD1
v_call: TRBV12-3/TRBV12-4
j_call: TRBJ1-2
clone_size: many
cdr3_nt: TGTGCCAGCAGTTTGGGACAGGCTAACTATGGCTACACCTTC
cdr3_aa: CASSLGQANYGYTF

cdr3_length: 12
d_call: .
v_call: TRBV5-1
j_call: TRBJ2-5
clone_size: .
cdr3_nt: TGCGCCAGCAGCCGGCCCCAAGAGACCCAGTACTTC
cdr3_aa: CASSRPQETQYF

cdr3_length: 13
d_call: TRBD1
v_call: TRBV4-3
j_call: TRBJ1-2
clone_size: .
cdr3_nt: TGCGCCAGCAGCCACGACAGGGGTGGGGGCTACACCTTC
cdr3_aa: CASSHDRGGGYTF

cdr3_length: 15
d_call: .
v_call: TRBV7-6
j_call: TRBJ1-6
clone_size: many
cdr3_nt: TGTGCCAGCAGCTCACAGGGCTCCTATAATTCACCCCTCCACTTT
cdr3_aa: CASSSQGSYNSPLHF

cdr3_length: 18
d_call: TRBD2
v_call: TRBV12-3/TRBV12-4
j_call: TRBJ2-1
clone_size: few
cdr3_nt: TGTGCCAGCAGTCCCGGGACTAGCGGGGGAGTATTTTACAATGAGCAGTTCTTC
cdr3_aa: CASSPGTSGGVFYNEQFF

cdr3_length: 14
d_call: .
v_call: TRBV5-1
j_call: TRBJ2-5
clone_size: few
cdr3_nt: TGCGCCAGCAGACCGCCGGGGTTCGAAGAGACCCAGTACTTC
cdr3_aa: CASRPPGFEETQYF

cdr3_length: 15
d_call: TRBD1
v_call: TRBV6-2/TRBV6-3
j_call: TRBJ2-5
clone_size: .
cdr3_nt: TGTGCCAGCAGTCCCGGACAGGGGGCCTTCGAGACCCAGTACTTC
cdr3_aa: CASSPGQGAFETQYF

cdr3_length: 16
d_call: .
v_call: TRBV20-1
j_call: TRBJ2-2
clone_size: .
cdr3_nt: TGCAGTGCTAGAGATAGGGGCGGACCCTACACCGGGGAGCTGTTTTTT
cdr3_aa: CSARDRGGPYTGELFF

cdr3_length: 16
d_call: TRBD1
v_call: TRBV18
j_call: TRBJ1-4
clone_size: few
cdr3_nt: TGTGCCAGCTCACCGACTCTGGGACAGGGAGGTGAAAAACTGTTTTTT
cdr3_aa: CASSPTLGQGGEKLFF

cdr3_length: 15
d_call: TRBD1
v_call: TRBV5-1
j_call: TRBJ2-3
clone_size: few
cdr3_nt: TGCGCCAGCAGCTTGGAGGGCAGGGGGTCAGATACGCAGTATTTT
cdr3_aa: CASSLEGRGSDTQYF

cdr3_length: 15
d_call: .
v_call: TRBV12-3/TRBV12-4
j_call: TRBJ1-3
clone_size: .
cdr3_nt: TGTGCCAGCAGTCCCCCCCGCGGTGGTGGAAACACCATATATTTT
cdr3_aa: CASSPPRGGGNTIYF

cdr3_length: 14
d_call: .
v_call: TRBV5-5
j_call: TRBJ2-1
clone_size: .
cdr3_nt: TGTGCCAGCAGCTCCCGGCATCCCCCCGATGAGCAGTTCTTC
cdr3_aa: CASSSRHPPDEQFF

cdr3_length: 13
d_call: .
v_call: TRBV12-3/TRBV12-4
j_call: TRBJ1-4
clone_size: many
cdr3_nt: TGTGCCAGCAGCCCTCGACGGGGTGAAAAACTGTTTTTT
cdr3_aa: CASSPRRGEKLFF

cdr3_length: 15
d_call: TRBD2
v_call: TRBV7-2
j_call: TRBJ2-7
clone_size: many
cdr3_nt: TGTGCCAGCAGCCGGTGGACTAGCGGGGGGGACTCCCCCTACTTC
cdr3_aa: CASSRWTSGGDSPYF

cdr3_length: 14
d_call: .
v_call: TRBV6-2/TRBV6-3
j_call: TRBJ1-3
clone_size: few
cdr3_nt: TGTGCCAGCAGCCGCGGGACGGAAGGAAACACCATATATTTT
cdr3_aa: CASSRGTEGNTIYF